The 3 T cell receptor beta chains given below trace back to one sample, sequenced in a study of T cell responses to AZD1222 COVID-19 vaccine. Some clones are missing from TCRdb's copy, which holds only in-frame ones; the method was immunoSEQ multiplex PCR. The sample lists 150,000 to 200,000 clones; roughly 89% were seen once. Source: peripheral blood, taken on day 0 of AZD1222 vaccination. The source of these receptors is an adult in good health.

V gene TRBV9 combines with J gene TRBJ1-5, with D tentatively TRBD1 (5 bases). From germline, CDR1 is SGDLS and CDR2 YYNGEE. The CDR3 contains 13 residues. Deletions cut 0 bases from V and 7 bases from J, with 8 bases between. CDR3 nucleotide sequence: TGTGCCAGCAGCGTAGGAGGGACCCAGCCCCAGCATTTT. Translation: CASSVGGTQPQHF. The full variable domain, in which reference TRBV9 and TRBJ1-5 provide the parts outside the CDR3, is DSGVTQTPKHLITATGQRVTLRCSPRSGDLSVYWYQQSLDQGLQFLIQYYNGEERAKGNILERFSAQQFPDLHSELNLSSLELGDSALYFCASSVGGTQPQHFGDGTRLSIL.

The rearrangement joins TRBV29-1 to TRBJ1-1; no clear D gene. This CDR3 contains 11 residues. Germline CDR1 SQVTM, CDR2 ANQGSEA. V was cut by 3 bases and J by 7 bases, with 9 bases left in between. CDR3 amino acids: CSVEGVGEAFF. The CDR3 region has the DNA TGCAGCGTTGAGGGAGTCGGTGAAGCTTTCTTT.

The chain uses TRBV15 and TRBJ2-5; 8 positions agree with TRBD1. V was pared by 3 bases and J by 5 bases, with 8 bases of the junction left unmatched. The germline CDR1 and CDR2 sequences are LNHNV and YYDKDF (reference sequence). This CDR3 is built from 15 residues. The CDR3: CATSRALDRDETQYF. CDR3 nucleotide sequence: TGTGCCACCAGCAGGGCCTTGGACAGGGACGAGACCCAGTACTTC. Variable domain in full (rest from reference TRBV15 and TRBJ2-5): DAMVIQNPRYQVTQFGKPVTLSCSQTLNHNVMYWYQQKSSQAPKLLFHYYDKDFNNEADTPDNFQSRRPNTSFCFLDIRSPGLGDTAMYLCATSRALDRDETQYFGPGTRLLVL.